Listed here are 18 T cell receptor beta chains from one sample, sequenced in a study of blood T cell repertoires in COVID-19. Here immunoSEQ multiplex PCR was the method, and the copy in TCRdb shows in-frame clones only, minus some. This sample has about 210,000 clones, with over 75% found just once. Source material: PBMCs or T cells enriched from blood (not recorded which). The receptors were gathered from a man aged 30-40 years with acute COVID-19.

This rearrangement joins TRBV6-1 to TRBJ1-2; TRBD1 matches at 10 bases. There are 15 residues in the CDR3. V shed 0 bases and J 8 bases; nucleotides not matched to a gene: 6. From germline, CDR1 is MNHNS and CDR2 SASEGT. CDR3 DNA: TGTGCCAGCAGTGAAGCGACAGGGGGCGGACGGGGCTACACCTTC. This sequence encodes CASSEATGGGRGYTF.

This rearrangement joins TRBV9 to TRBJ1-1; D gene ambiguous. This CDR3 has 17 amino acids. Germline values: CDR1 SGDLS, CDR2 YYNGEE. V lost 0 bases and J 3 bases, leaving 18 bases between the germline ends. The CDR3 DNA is TGTGCCAGCAGCGTAGGCTGGGCACCCCCGTCGGACACTGAAGCTTTCTTT. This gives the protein CASSVGWAPPSDTEAFF.

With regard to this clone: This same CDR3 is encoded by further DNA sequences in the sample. CDR3 DNA: TGTGCCAGTAGTATCGGAGGGAACACTGAAGCTTTCTTT. It encodes CASSIGGNTEAFF. The chain recombines TRBV19 with TRBJ1-1; D is unclear. CDR3 length: 13 amino acids. CDR1 and CDR2 (germline): LNHDA, SQIVND (reference sequence). Deletions cut 3 bases from V and 1 base from J, with 6 bases between.

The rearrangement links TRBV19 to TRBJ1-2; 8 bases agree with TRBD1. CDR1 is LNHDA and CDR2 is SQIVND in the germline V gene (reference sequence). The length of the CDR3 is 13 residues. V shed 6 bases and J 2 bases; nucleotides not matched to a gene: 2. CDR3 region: CASSRDRNYGYTF. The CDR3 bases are TGTGCCAGTAGCCGGGACAGGAACTATGGCTACACCTTC. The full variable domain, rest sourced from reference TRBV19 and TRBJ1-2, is DGGITQSPKYLFRKEGQNVTLSCEQNLNHDAMYWYRQDPGQGLRLIYYSQIVNDFQKGDIAEGYSVSREKKESFPLTVTSAQKNPTAFYLCASSRDRNYGYTFGSGTRLTVV.

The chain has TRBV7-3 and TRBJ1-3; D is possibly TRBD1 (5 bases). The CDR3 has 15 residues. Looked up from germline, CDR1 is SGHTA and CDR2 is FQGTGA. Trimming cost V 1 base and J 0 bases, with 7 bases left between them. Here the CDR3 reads CASSLNTGSGNTIYF. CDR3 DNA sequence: TGTGCCAGCAGCTTAAATACAGGCTCTGGAAACACCATATATTTT.

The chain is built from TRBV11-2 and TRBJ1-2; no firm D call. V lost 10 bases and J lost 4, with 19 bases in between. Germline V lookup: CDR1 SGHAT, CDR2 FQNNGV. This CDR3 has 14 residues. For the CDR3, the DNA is TGTGCCACCGTTGAGTGGGGAGCGGGCTATGGCTACACCTTC. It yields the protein CATVEWGAGYGYTF.

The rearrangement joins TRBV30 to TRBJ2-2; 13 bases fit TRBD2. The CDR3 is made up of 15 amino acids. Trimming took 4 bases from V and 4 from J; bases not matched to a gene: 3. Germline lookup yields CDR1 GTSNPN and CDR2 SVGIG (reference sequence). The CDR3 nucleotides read TGTGCCTGGAAGGGACTAGCGGGGAGCACCGGGGAGCTGTTTTTT. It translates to CAWKGLAGSTGELFF.

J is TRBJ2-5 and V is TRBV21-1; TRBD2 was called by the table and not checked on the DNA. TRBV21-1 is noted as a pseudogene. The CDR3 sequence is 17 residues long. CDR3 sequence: CASSFPGGGAHQETQYF. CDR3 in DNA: TGTGCCAGCAGCTTCCCAGGCGGGGGGGCCCACCAAGAGACCCAGTACTTC.

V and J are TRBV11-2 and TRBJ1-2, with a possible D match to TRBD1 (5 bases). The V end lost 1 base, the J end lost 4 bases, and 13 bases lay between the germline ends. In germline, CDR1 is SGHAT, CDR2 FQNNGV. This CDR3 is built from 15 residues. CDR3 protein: CASSLGGTGSYGYTF. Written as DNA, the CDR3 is TGTGCCAGCAGCTTAGGGGGAACAGGAAGCTATGGCTACACCTTC. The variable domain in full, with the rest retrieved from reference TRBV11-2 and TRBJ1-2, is EAGVAQSPRYKIIEKRQSVAFWCNPISGHATLYWYQQILGQGPKLLIQFQNNGVVDDSQLPKDRFSAERLKGVDSTLKIQPAKLEDSAVYLCASSLGGTGSYGYTFGSGTRLTVV.

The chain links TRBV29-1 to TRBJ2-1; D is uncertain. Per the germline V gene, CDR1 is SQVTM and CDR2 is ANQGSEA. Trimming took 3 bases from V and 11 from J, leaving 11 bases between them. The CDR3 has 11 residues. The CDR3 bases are TGCAGCGTTGATAAAGCGCTCCAGCAGTTCTTC. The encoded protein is CSVDKALQQFF.

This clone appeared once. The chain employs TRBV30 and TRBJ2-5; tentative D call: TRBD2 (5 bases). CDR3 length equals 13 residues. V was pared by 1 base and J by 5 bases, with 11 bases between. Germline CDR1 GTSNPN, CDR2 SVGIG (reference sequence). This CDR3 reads CAWSDGVGETQYF. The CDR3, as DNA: TGTGCCTGGAGTGACGGGGTGGGGGAGACCCAGTACTTC.

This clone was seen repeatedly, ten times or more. The CDR3 is CASSQETGGTSGYNEQFF. The CDR3 nucleotides are TGTGCCAGCAGCCAAGAAACTGGGGGGACTAGCGGTTACAATGAGCAGTTCTTC. The rearrangement joins TRBV14 to TRBJ2-1, with 11 bases lining up with TRBD2. V dropped 0 bases and J dropped 4; count of bases not matched to a gene: 8. Germline CDR1 reads SGHDN; CDR2 reads FVKESK. CDR3 size: 18 residues.

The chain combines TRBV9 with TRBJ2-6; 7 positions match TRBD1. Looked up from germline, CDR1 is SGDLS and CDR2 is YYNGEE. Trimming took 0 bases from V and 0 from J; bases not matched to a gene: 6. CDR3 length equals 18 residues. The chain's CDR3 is CASSVGGTATSGANVLTF. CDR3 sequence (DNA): TGTGCCAGCAGCGTAGGGGGGACAGCCACCTCTGGGGCCAACGTCCTGACTTTC.

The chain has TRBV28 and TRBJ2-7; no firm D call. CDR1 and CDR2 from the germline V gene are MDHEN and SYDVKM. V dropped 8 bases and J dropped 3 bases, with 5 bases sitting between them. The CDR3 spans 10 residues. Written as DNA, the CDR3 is TGTGCCAGCGGCCACTACGAGCAGTACTTC. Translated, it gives CASGHYEQYF.

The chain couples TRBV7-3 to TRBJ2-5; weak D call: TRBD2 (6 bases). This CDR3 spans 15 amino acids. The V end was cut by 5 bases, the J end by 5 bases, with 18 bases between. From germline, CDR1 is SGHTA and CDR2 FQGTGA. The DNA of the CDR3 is TGTGCCAGCAGCATACTGGGCGGCGGGGTGGAGACCCAGTACTTC. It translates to CASSILGGGVETQYF.

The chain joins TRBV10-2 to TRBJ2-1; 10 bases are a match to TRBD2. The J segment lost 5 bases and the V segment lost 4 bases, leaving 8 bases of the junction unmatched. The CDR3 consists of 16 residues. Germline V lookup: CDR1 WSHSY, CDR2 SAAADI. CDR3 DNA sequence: TGCGCCAGCAGTGTTAGCGGGGGGTTCATCCACAATGAGCAGTTCTTC. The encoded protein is CASSVSGGFIHNEQFF.

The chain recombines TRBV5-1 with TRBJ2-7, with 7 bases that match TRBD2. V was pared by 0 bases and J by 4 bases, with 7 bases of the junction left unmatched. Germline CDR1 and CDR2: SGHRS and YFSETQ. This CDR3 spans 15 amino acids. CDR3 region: CASSLATTSPYEQYF. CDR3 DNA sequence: TGCGCCAGCAGCTTGGCTACGACTAGCCCGTACGAGCAGTACTTC.

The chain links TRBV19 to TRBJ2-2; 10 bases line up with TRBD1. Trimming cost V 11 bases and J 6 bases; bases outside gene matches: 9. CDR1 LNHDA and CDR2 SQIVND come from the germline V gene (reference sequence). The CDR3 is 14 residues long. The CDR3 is CAVNRDRGPGELFF. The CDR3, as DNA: TGTGCCGTTAACCGGGACAGGGGTCCCGGGGAGCTGTTTTTT.